These T cell receptor beta chains were read from a single sample in a study of vaccination effects on CD4 cells after COVID-19. Antigen specificity for these receptors is unknown. Measured with immunoSEQ multiplex PCR; TCRdb has only the in-frame clones, and not every one. This sample has approximately 70,000 clones, with about 73% found just once. The starting material was CD4+ T cells from PBMCs cultured without peptide, obtained after COVID-19 vaccination. The receptors derive from a human donor who received a COVID-19 vaccine. Each CDR3 is given with its conserved first and last residue. The order of the fields is clone size, D gene, V gene, CDR3 length, J gene, CDR3 protein, CDR3 DNA. The D gene is left open where the match is weak. Expanded clones get a size class; other rows say once, few or many, or leave the size out.

clone_size: .; d_call: TRBD2; v_call: TRBV5-1; cdr3_length: 15; j_call: TRBJ2-1; cdr3_aa: CASSLTSGGAHEQFF; cdr3_nt: TGCGCCAGCAGCTTGACTAGCGGGGGGGCCCATGAGCAGTTCTTC
clone_size: .; d_call: TRBD1; v_call: TRBV5-1; cdr3_length: 14; j_call: TRBJ1-2; cdr3_aa: CASSFDARQGGYTF; cdr3_nt: TGCGCCAGCAGCTTCGATGCCCGACAGGGCGGCTACACCTTC
clone_size: .; d_call: .; v_call: TRBV7-2; cdr3_length: 15; j_call: TRBJ2-6; cdr3_aa: CASSPEAAGANVLTF; cdr3_nt: TGTGCCAGCAGCCCCGAGGCTGCCGGGGCCAACGTCCTGACTTTC
clone_size: .; d_call: TRBD1; v_call: TRBV30; cdr3_length: 13; j_call: TRBJ1-2; cdr3_aa: CAWTLLAGGGYTF; cdr3_nt: TGTGCCTGGACTCTCTTGGCAGGGGGAGGCTACACCTTC
clone_size: .; d_call: .; v_call: TRBV19; cdr3_length: 15; j_call: TRBJ1-1; cdr3_aa: CASSIVVGFSTEAFF; cdr3_nt: TGTGCCAGTAGTATAGTGGTGGGGTTTAGCACTGAAGCTTTCTTT
clone_size: .; d_call: TRBD1; v_call: TRBV5-1; cdr3_length: 14; j_call: TRBJ1-2; cdr3_aa: CASSLIDRGQGYTF; cdr3_nt: TGCGCCAGCAGCTTAATCGACAGGGGACAAGGCTACACCTTC
clone_size: .; d_call: .; v_call: TRBV12-3/TRBV12-4; cdr3_length: 12; j_call: TRBJ1-3; cdr3_aa: CAGRDSGNTIYF; cdr3_nt: TGTGCCGGGCGGGACTCTGGAAACACCATATATTTT
clone_size: .; d_call: TRBD1; v_call: TRBV5-1; cdr3_length: 15; j_call: TRBJ2-6; cdr3_aa: CASSPQGVGANVLTF; cdr3_nt: TGCGCCAGCAGCCCGCAGGGGGTTGGGGCCAACGTCCTGACTTTC
clone_size: .; d_call: .; v_call: TRBV3-1/TRBV3-2; cdr3_length: 14; j_call: TRBJ2-5; cdr3_aa: CASSQGVNQETQYF; cdr3_nt: TGTGCCAGCAGCCAAGGCGTCAACCAAGAGACCCAGTACTTC
clone_size: few; d_call: .; v_call: TRBV19; cdr3_length: 13; j_call: TRBJ1-1; cdr3_aa: CASSRRGVTEAFF; cdr3_nt: TGTGCCAGTAGTAGACGGGGCGTCACTGAAGCTTTCTTT
clone_size: .; d_call: .; v_call: TRBV7-2; cdr3_length: 16; j_call: TRBJ1-2; cdr3_aa: CASSLDGAISNYGYTF; cdr3_nt: TGTGCCAGCAGCTTGGACGGAGCCATATCTAACTATGGCTACACCTTC
clone_size: .; d_call: .; v_call: TRBV15; cdr3_length: 16; j_call: TRBJ1-3; cdr3_aa: CATSRSWAGTGNTIYF; cdr3_nt: TGTGCCACCAGCAGATCTTGGGCCGGCACTGGAAACACCATATATTTT
clone_size: .; d_call: .; v_call: TRBV29-1; cdr3_length: 14; j_call: TRBJ1-2; cdr3_aa: CSVDPTGAVYGYTF; cdr3_nt: TGCAGCGTTGACCCGACAGGCGCCGTTTATGGCTACACCTTC
clone_size: .; d_call: TRBD1; v_call: TRBV18; cdr3_length: 16; j_call: TRBJ2-3; cdr3_aa: CASSPPTGIRTDTQYF; cdr3_nt: TGTGCCAGCTCACCACCGACAGGGATACGCACAGATACGCAGTATTTT
clone_size: .; d_call: .; v_call: TRBV27; cdr3_length: 16; j_call: TRBJ1-6; cdr3_aa: CASSSIPGPYNSPLHF; cdr3_nt: TGTGCCAGCAGTTCCATCCCAGGGCCCTATAATTCACCCCTCCACTTT
clone_size: .; d_call: .; v_call: TRBV3-1/TRBV3-2; cdr3_length: 16; j_call: TRBJ1-5; cdr3_aa: CASSQGRTPWHQPQHF; cdr3_nt: TGTGCCAGCAGCCAAGGGAGGACTCCGTGGCATCAGCCCCAGCATTTT
clone_size: few; d_call: .; v_call: TRBV7-9; cdr3_length: 18; j_call: TRBJ1-5; cdr3_aa: CASSSSGTAGGSNQPQHF; cdr3_nt: TGTGCCAGCAGTTCTTCCGGGACCGCTGGTGGAAGCAATCAGCCCCAGCATTTT
clone_size: .; d_call: .; v_call: TRBV19; cdr3_length: 15; j_call: TRBJ1-1; cdr3_aa: CASSMWGRADTEAFF; cdr3_nt: TGTGCCAGTAGTATGTGGGGGCGCGCAGACACTGAAGCTTTCTTT
clone_size: few; d_call: .; v_call: TRBV7-3; cdr3_length: 14; j_call: TRBJ2-1; cdr3_aa: CASSRGTPYNEQFF; cdr3_nt: TGTGCCAGCAGTAGGGGCACACCCTACAATGAGCAGTTCTTC
clone_size: .; d_call: .; v_call: TRBV2; cdr3_length: 16; j_call: TRBJ2-2; cdr3_aa: CASSEGWGRHAGELFF; cdr3_nt: TGTGCCAGCAGTGAAGGCTGGGGGAGGCATGCCGGGGAGCTGTTTTTT
clone_size: .; d_call: TRBD1; v_call: TRBV4-1; cdr3_length: 21; j_call: TRBJ2-4; cdr3_aa: CASSREHPGTGVQWAKNIQYF; cdr3_nt: TGCGCCAGCAGCCGAGAACATCCCGGGACAGGGGTTCAATGGGCCAAAAACATTCAGTACTTC
clone_size: .; d_call: TRBD2; v_call: TRBV7-7; cdr3_length: 11; j_call: TRBJ2-4; cdr3_aa: CASSAGRVKSF; cdr3_nt: TGTGCCAGCAGCGCCGGGAGGGTTAAATCCTTC
clone_size: .; d_call: .; v_call: TRBV24-1; cdr3_length: 13; j_call: TRBJ1-1; cdr3_aa: CATSDLLGSEAFF; cdr3_nt: TGTGCCACCAGTGATTTGTTGGGATCTGAAGCTTTCTTT
clone_size: .; d_call: TRBD2; v_call: TRBV28; cdr3_length: 15; j_call: TRBJ2-5; cdr3_aa: CASSLTSGGQETQYF; cdr3_nt: TGTGCCAGCAGTCTTACTAGCGGGGGGCAAGAGACCCAGTACTTC